One sample yielded the 13 T cell receptor beta chains listed below, sequenced in a study of T cell repertoires in cytomegalovirus infection. One entry per CDR3 protein results from TCRdb running MiXCR on the reads. The sample contains under 850,000 distinct CDR3 sequences, approximately 34% of which appear only once. What was sequenced was PBMCs. The receptors derive from a human donor in good health (CMV status not recorded). Some clones in this sample may be carry-over from other donors' samples.

This sequence joins TRBV28 and TRBJ2-3, with 9 bases matching TRBD1. Germline CDR1 MDHEN, CDR2 SYDVKM. The CDR3 length is 15 residues. J was trimmed by 4 bases and V by 6 bases; bases with no gene match: 8. CDR3 coding DNA: TGTGCCAGCAGGAAACAGGGGGCGAGAGCAGATACGCAGTATTTT. It specifies CASRKQGARADTQYF. The whole variable domain, filled in from reference TRBV28 and TRBJ2-3, reads DVKVTQSSRYLVKRTGEKVFLECVQDMDHENMFWYRQDPGLGLRLIYFSYDVKMKEKGDIPEGYSVSREKKERFSLILESASTNQTSMYLCASRKQGARADTQYFGPGTRLTVL.

In this sample, this clonotype turned up a few times. This rearrangement joins TRBV6-6 to TRBJ2-5, with 14 bases lining up with TRBD2. Germline trimming cut 2 bases from V and 5 bases from J; bases unmatched to any gene: 10. Per the germline V gene, CDR1 is MNHNY and CDR2 is SVGAGI (reference sequence). This CDR3 region has 18 residues. CDR3 residues: CASSYKGLAGEGMETQYF. CDR3 coding DNA: TGTGCCAGCAGTTACAAGGGACTAGCGGGGGAAGGTATGGAGACCCAGTACTTC.

This clonotype was found many times. The chain joins TRBV11-3 to TRBJ1-6; TRBD1 matches 7 bases. Germline assignment: CDR1 SGHNT and CDR2 YENEEA. CDR3 length: 13 residues. V shed 5 bases, J shed 7 bases, and the junction held 2 bases outside the gene matches. The CDR3 reads CASSTGQNSPLHF. The CDR3 bases are TGTGCCAGCAGCACGGGACAGAATTCACCCCTCCACTTT.

The chain uses TRBV27 and TRBJ2-7, with 8 bases lining up with TRBD2. The trim removed 4 bases at V and 0 bases at J, leaving 5 bases unmatched. This CDR3 is 15 amino acids long. CDR1 and CDR2 from the germline V gene are MNHEY and SMNVEV (reference sequence). The CDR3 sequence is CASSWERGSSYEQYF. In DNA, the CDR3 is TGTGCCAGCAGTTGGGAGCGGGGGAGCTCCTACGAGCAGTACTTC.

This clonotype was seen a single time. J is TRBJ1-2 and V is TRBV12-3 or TRBV12-4; 10 bases are shared with TRBD1. With 4 bases clipped from V and 4 bases from J, the junction kept 9 bases outside the gene matches. The CDR3 is 16 residues long. The CDR3 region is CASSSPGQGKTYGYTF. Here the CDR3 DNA reads TGTGCCAGCAGTTCCCCGGGACAGGGGAAGACCTATGGCTACACCTTC.

Regarding this clonotype: Germline is not matched at one junction end, which may reflect a read error. The genes are TRBV12-3 or TRBV12-4 and TRBJ2-5, with D tentatively TRBD2 (6 bases). The CDR3 has 13 amino acids. CDR3 in amino acids: CVSGGTGQETQYF. In DNA, the CDR3 is TGTGTCAGCGGAGGGACCGGCCAAGAGACCCAGTACTTC.

This clonotype has more than one count but fewer than ten. The chain is built from TRBV12-3 or TRBV12-4 and TRBJ1-5, with a weak D call TRBD1 (5 bases). The length of the CDR3 is 16 residues. V was cut by 6 bases and J by 0 bases, with 15 bases left in between. Here the CDR3 reads CASRSAGGLSNQPQHF. The CDR3 DNA is TGTGCCAGCAGGTCTGCGGGGGGACTTAGCAATCAGCCCCAGCATTTT.

The rearrangement uses TRBV27 and TRBJ1-5; no clear D gene. V dropped 0 bases and J dropped 0 bases, with 3 bases sitting between them. Germline-derived CDR1 and CDR2 are MNHEY and SMNVEV (reference sequence). The CDR3 has 14 residues. CDR3 coding DNA: TGTGCCAGCAGTTTATCCCGTAGCAATCAGCCCCAGCATTTT. It codes for CASSLSRSNQPQHF.

The chain has TRBV11-3 and TRBJ1-5; a possible D gene is TRBD1 (5 bases). V was cut by 2 bases and J by 3 bases, with 14 bases left in between. The CDR3 runs 16 residues. The V gene's germline CDR1 is SGHNT and CDR2 YENEEA. The CDR3 sequence: CASSLIIIGDNQPQHF. The CDR3 DNA reads TGTGCCAGCAGCTTAATCATTATAGGGGACAATCAGCCCCAGCATTTT.

This chain joins TRBV2 and TRBJ2-5; TRBD1 matches 8 bases. CDR3 length: 16 residues. Germline V gene data show CDR1 as SNHLY and CDR2 as FYNNEI. Trimming at V came to 2 bases and at J to 1 base, leaving 6 bases not matched to a gene. CDR3 residues: CASSERPGQAQETQYF. CDR3 nucleotides: TGTGCCAGCAGTGAAAGGCCGGGACAGGCCCAAGAGACCCAGTACTTC. The whole variable domain, filled in from reference TRBV2 and TRBJ2-5, reads EPEVTQTPSHQVTQMGQEVILRCVPISNHLYFYWYRQILGQKVEFLVSFYNNEISEKSEIFDDQFSVERPDGSNFTLKIRSTKLEDSAMYFCASSERPGQAQETQYFGPGTRLLVL.

This clonotype was picked up a small number of times. The chain combines TRBV4-2 with TRBJ2-1, with TRBD2 identical over 10 bases. Per germline, CDR1 LGHNA and CDR2 YNFKEQ. This CDR3 has 16 amino acids. Trimming cost V 2 bases and J 7 bases; bases outside gene matches: 8. The CDR3 protein is CASSQLLAGVRNEQFF. For the CDR3, the DNA is TGTGCCAGCAGCCAACTGCTAGCGGGAGTGAGAAATGAGCAGTTCTTC.

DNA of the CDR3: TGTGCCAGCAGCTTTTACCAGAAGTACCAAGAGACCCAGTACTTC. This gives the protein CASSFYQKYQETQYF. The chain joins TRBV7-6 to TRBJ2-5; D is undetermined. Germline CDR1 and CDR2: SGHVS and FNYEAQ. The CDR3 loop spans 15 amino acids. The V and J ends lost 3 bases and 0 bases respectively, with 11 bases between them.

The V gene is TRBV20-1, the J gene TRBJ2-7, with 9 positions matching TRBD2. CDR1 is DFQATT, CDR2 SNEGSKA, per germline (reference sequence). V lost 2 bases and J lost 4; bases outside the gene matches: 3. The CDR3 has 13 amino acids. CDR3 sequence: CSARRSGSYEQYF. The DNA of the CDR3 is TGCAGTGCTAGACGTAGCGGGAGTTACGAGCAGTACTTC.